This T cell receptor (beta chain) derives from a study of beta chain features in type 1 diabetes. This CDR3 has 14 residues. The germline V and J ends were trimmed by 6 bases and 1 base, with 15 bases remaining between them. The germline gives CDR1 SQVTM, CDR2 ANQGSEA. Whole-study findings and limits: Significant though moderate, a shortening of TCRB CDR3s appeared in all four CD4+ subsets of Type 1 diabetes patients. PCR might preferentially amplify shorter templates, equally in patients and controls.

Isolated RNA was reverse transcribed in full, so expressed TCRB transcripts were sequenced. Method: immunoSEQ multiplex PCR; TCRdb's copy keeps in-frame clones and lacks some. The sample shows a few hundred thousand clones, 8.5% to 10% of them seen only once. This clone appeared many times. Its target is not known. The chain has TRBV29-1 and TRBJ1-1; TRBD1 is a possible D gene (5 bases). The source of this sequence is a man aged 30 to 45 with type 1 diabetes. Sequencing was done on a sample of central memory CD4+ T cells from blood. CDR3 bases: TGCAGCGTGGATAGACAGCTTACGAACACTGAAGCTTTCTTT. Its protein product is CSVDRQLTNTEAFF.